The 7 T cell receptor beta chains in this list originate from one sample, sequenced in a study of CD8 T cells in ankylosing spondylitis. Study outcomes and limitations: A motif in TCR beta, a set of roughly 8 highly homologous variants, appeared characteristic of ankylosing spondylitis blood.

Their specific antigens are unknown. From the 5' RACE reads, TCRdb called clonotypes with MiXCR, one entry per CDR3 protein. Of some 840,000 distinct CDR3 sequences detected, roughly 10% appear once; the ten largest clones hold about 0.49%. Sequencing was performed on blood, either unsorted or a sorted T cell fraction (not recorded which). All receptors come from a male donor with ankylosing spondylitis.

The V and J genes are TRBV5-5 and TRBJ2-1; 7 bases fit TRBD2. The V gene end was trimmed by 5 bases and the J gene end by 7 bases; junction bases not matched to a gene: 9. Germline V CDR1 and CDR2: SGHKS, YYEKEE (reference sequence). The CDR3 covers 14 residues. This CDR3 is CASSDSGIINEQFF. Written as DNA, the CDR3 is TGTGCCAGCAGTGACAGCGGGATAATTAATGAGCAGTTCTTC.

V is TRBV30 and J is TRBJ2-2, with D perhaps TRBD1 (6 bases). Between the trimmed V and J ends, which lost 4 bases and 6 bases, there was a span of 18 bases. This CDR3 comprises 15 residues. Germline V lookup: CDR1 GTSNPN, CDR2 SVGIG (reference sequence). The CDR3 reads CAWTNYRVRAGELFF. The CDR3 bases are TGTGCCTGGACCAACTACAGGGTTCGCGCCGGGGAGCTGTTTTTT.

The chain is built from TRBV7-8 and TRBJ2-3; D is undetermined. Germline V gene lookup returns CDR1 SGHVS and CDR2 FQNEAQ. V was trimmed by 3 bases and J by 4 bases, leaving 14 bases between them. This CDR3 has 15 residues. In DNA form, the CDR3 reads TGTGCCAGCAGCTTCTACCCAGCCCCCTCAGATACGCAGTATTTT. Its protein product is CASSFYPAPSDTQYF.

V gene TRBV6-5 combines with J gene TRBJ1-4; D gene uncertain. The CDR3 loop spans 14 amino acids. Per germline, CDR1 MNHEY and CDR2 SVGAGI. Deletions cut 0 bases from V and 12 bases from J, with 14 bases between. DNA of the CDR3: TGTGCCAGCAGTTACTCGATTGACCGCGCTCAACTGTTTTTT. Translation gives CASSYSIDRAQLFF.

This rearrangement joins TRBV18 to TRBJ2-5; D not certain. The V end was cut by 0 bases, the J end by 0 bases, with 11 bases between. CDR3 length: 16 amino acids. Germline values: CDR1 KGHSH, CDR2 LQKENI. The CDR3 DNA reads TGTGCCAGCTCACCACCGGATCTAAAGTACCAAGAGACCCAGTACTTC. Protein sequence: CASSPPDLKYQETQYF.

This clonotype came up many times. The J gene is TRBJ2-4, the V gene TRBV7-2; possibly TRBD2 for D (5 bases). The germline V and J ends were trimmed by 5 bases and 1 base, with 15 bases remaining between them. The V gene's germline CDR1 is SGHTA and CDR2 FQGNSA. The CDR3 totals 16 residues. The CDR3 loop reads CASSPWRFSAKNIQYF. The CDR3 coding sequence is TGTGCCAGCAGCCCCTGGAGGTTCTCTGCCAAAAACATTCAGTACTTC. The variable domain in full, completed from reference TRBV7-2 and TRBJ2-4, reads GAGVSQSPSNKVTEKGKDVELRCDPISGHTALYWYRQSLGQGLEFLIYFQGNSAPDKSGLPSDRFSAERTGGSVSTLTIQRTQQEDSAVYLCASSPWRFSAKNIQYFGAGTRLSVL.

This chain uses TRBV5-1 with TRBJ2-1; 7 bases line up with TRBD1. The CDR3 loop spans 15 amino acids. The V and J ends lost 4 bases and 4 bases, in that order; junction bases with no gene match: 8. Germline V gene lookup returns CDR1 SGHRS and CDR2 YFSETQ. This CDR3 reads CASSPGGIKYNEQFF. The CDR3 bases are TGCGCCAGCAGCCCAGGGGGAATTAAATACAATGAGCAGTTCTTC.